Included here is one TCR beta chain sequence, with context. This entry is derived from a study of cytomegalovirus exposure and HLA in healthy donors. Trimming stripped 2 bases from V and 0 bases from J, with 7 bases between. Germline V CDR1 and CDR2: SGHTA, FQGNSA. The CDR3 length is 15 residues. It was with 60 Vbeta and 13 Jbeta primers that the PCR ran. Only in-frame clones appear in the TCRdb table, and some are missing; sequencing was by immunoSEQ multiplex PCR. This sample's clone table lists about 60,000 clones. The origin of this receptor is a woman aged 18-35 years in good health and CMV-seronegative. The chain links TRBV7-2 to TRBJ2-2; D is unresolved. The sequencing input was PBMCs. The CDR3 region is CASSLRTANTGELFF. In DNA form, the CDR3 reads TGTGCCAGCAGCTTACGTACGGCGAACACCGGGGAGCTGTTTTTT.